These 30 T cell receptor beta chains were sequenced from one sample in a study of T cell changes during pregnancy in multiple sclerosis. The method was immunoSEQ multiplex PCR; TCRdb's version includes in-frame clones alone and lacks a portion of them. The table has 90,000 or so clones, 85% to 95% seen once. The starting material was peripheral blood, obtained before pregnancy. These receptors all come from a female donor with multiple sclerosis, enrolled in a pregnancy study.

The V and J genes are TRBV12-5 and TRBJ2-7; 9 positions agree with TRBD1. The V and J ends lost 0 bases and 3 bases, in that order; junction bases with no gene match: 12. The CDR3 is 18 amino acids. Germline V lookup: CDR1 LGHNT, CDR2 FRNRAP. The chain's CDR3 is CASGLVLRTGESFYEQYF. In nucleotides, the CDR3 is TGTGCTAGTGGTTTGGTACTTCGGACAGGGGAGAGTTTCTACGAGCAGTACTTC.

The chain joins TRBV7-3 to TRBJ2-3, with TRBD2 matching 8 bases. Germline V gives CDR1 SGHTA, CDR2 FQGTGA. CDR3 length: 15 residues. Losses at the gene ends were 0 bases for V and 5 bases for J; bases not matched to a gene: 4. CDR3 region: CASSLTGGAKDTQYF. CDR3 coding DNA: TGTGCCAGCAGCTTAACCGGGGGGGCAAAAGATACGCAGTATTTT.

The chain is built from TRBV10-3 and TRBJ2-5; 7 bases are shared with TRBD1. Looked up from germline, CDR1 is ENHRY and CDR2 is SYGVKD. The CDR3 is 16 amino acids. J gave up 3 bases and V 3 bases, and 10 bases lay outside the gene matches. CDR3 protein: CAISEQLTGAKETQYF. As DNA, the CDR3 is TGTGCCATCAGTGAACAACTCACAGGGGCGAAAGAGACCCAGTACTTC.

The chain links TRBV27 to TRBJ2-3; TRBD1 agrees at 7 bases. Germline trimming cut 2 bases from V and 4 bases from J; bases unmatched to any gene: 9. Germline values: CDR1 MNHEY, CDR2 SMNVEV (reference sequence). The CDR3 has 16 residues. The CDR3, as DNA: TGTGCCAGCAGTTTACTCAGGGGGAAATACTCAGATACGCAGTATTTT. Translating it yields CASSLLRGKYSDTQYF.

The chain recombines TRBV29-1 with TRBJ2-5; the D gene is possibly TRBD1 (7 bases). The germline V and J ends were trimmed by 6 bases and 5 bases, with 16 bases remaining between them. CDR1 is SQVTM, CDR2 ANQGSEA, per germline. The CDR3 sequence is 13 residues long. CDR3 bases: TGCAGCGTCTCCCTACAGGGGAGGGAGACCCAGTACTTC. Translated, it gives CSVSLQGRETQYF. The complete variable domain, with remaining parts taken from reference TRBV29-1 and TRBJ2-5, reads SAVISQKPSRDICQRGTSLTIQCQVDSQVTMMFWYRQQPGQSLTLIATANQGSEATYESGFVIDKFPISRPNLTFSTLTVSNMSPEDSSIYLCSVSLQGRETQYFGPGTRLLVL.

The chain combines TRBV19 with TRBJ1-5; D is uncertain. CDR1 is LNHDA, CDR2 SQIVND, per germline (reference sequence). This CDR3 is 15 amino acids long. Trimming cost V 10 bases and J 7 bases, with 23 bases left between them. This CDR3 is CATSVDVTRRQPQHF. The CDR3 DNA reads TGTGCCACCTCAGTCGATGTCACTCGGAGACAGCCCCAGCATTTT.

The genes are TRBV2 and TRBJ2-7, with D perhaps TRBD2 (5 bases). V lost 8 bases and J lost 6, with 17 bases in between. Germline lookup yields CDR1 SNHLY and CDR2 FYNNEI. The CDR3 contains 13 residues. DNA of the CDR3: TGTGCCAGCGGAGCGGCTTACGGAATCGAGCAGTACTTC. This sequence encodes CASGAAYGIEQYF.

The V call is TRBV2, the J call TRBJ1-2; 11 bases align to TRBD1. The ends lost 10 bases at V and 2 bases at J; junction bases unmatched: 6. The CDR3 is made up of 14 amino acids. The germline CDR1 and CDR2 sequences are SNHLY and FYNNEI. CDR3 bases: TGTGCCACTACGGACAGGGGGCAGAACTATGGCTACACCTTC. It specifies CATTDRGQNYGYTF.

The CDR3 DNA sequence: TGTGCCAGCAGCTACCCTCCTCGGGTTTCCTCTGGAAACACCATATATTTT. Amino acids: CASSYPPRVSSGNTIYF. The chain employs TRBV7-9 and TRBJ1-3; no reliable D call. Germline CDR1 reads SEHNR; CDR2 reads FQNEAQ (reference sequence). This CDR3 region has 17 residues. V lost 4 bases and J 0 bases, leaving 16 bases between the germline ends.

This chain uses TRBV30 with TRBJ2-7; D perhaps matches TRBD1 (6 bases). The CDR3 contains 13 residues. The V gene's germline CDR1 is GTSNPN and CDR2 SVGIG (reference sequence). Trimming removed 3 bases at V and 3 bases at J, with 12 bases between. The CDR3 spells CAWRGGPGYEQYF. The DNA of the CDR3 is TGTGCCTGGAGAGGGGGACCAGGCTACGAGCAGTACTTC.

The rearrangement uses TRBV7-2 and TRBJ1-5; 7 bases are a match to TRBD1. The germline V gene has CDR1 SGHTA and CDR2 FQGNSA. V shed 5 bases, J shed 5 bases, and the junction held 3 bases outside the gene matches. This CDR3 has 13 residues. Written as DNA, the CDR3 is TGTGCCAGCAGCCCTGACAGGGATCAGCCCCAGCATTTT. It encodes CASSPDRDQPQHF.

This chain connects TRBV28 to TRBJ2-3; 8 bases fit TRBD1. In germline, CDR1 is MDHEN, CDR2 SYDVKM. This CDR3 is built from 15 residues. Trimming took 4 bases from V and 4 from J; bases not matched to a gene: 7. DNA for the CDR3: TGTGCCAGCAGTTCGTCGAACAGGGGGTCAGATACGCAGTATTTT. The encoded protein is CASSSSNRGSDTQYF.

The chain recombines TRBV5-5 with TRBJ1-2, with D maybe TRBD1 (6 bases). Germline CDR1 SGHKS, CDR2 YYEKEE (reference sequence). Trimming pared 4 bases from V and 7 bases from J, leaving 14 bases between. This CDR3 has 13 residues. CDR3 sequence (DNA): TGTGCCAGCAGCCCTCCCGACAGGCCTGGCTACACCTTC. Protein: CASSPPDRPGYTF.

The V and J genes are TRBV5-4 and TRBJ2-7; 9 bases line up with TRBD1. V lost 0 bases and J lost 2; bases outside the gene matches: 3. CDR3 length: 15 amino acids. Germline CDR1 SGHNT, CDR2 YYREEE (reference sequence). The CDR3 protein is CASSLGGQGPYEQYF. In nucleotides, the CDR3 is TGTGCCAGCAGCTTGGGGGGACAGGGTCCCTACGAGCAGTACTTC.

This clone occurred a few times. Sequence at one end of the junction differs from germline and may be a read error. The V call is TRBV2, the J call TRBJ1-2; D might be TRBD1 (6 bases). This CDR3 spans 13 amino acids. Germline-derived CDR1 and CDR2 are SNHLY and FYNNEI. CDR3 in DNA: TGTGCCAGCAGCGAAGGAGGGGGATCAGGCTACACCTTC. As protein: CASSEGGGSGYTF.

The gene calls are TRBV27 and TRBJ2-7; perhaps TRBD1 as D (6 bases). This CDR3 contains 13 residues. V lost 5 bases and J lost 3, with 11 bases in between. CDR1 MNHEY and CDR2 SMNVEV come from the germline V gene (reference sequence). Written as DNA, the CDR3 is TGTGCCAGCAGTGTGGACAGAAACTACGAGCAGTACTTC. Its protein product is CASSVDRNYEQYF.

This chain links TRBV6-4 with TRBJ2-2, with a weak D call TRBD2 (6 bases). The V gene's germline CDR1 is MRHNA and CDR2 SNTAGT. V dropped 3 bases and J dropped 2 bases, with 13 bases sitting between them. The CDR3 totals 16 residues. In DNA, the CDR3 is TGTGCCAGCAGTGAAGGCGGAGGGGACAACACCGGGGAGCTGTTTTTT. Its protein is CASSEGGGDNTGELFF.

This sequence joins TRBV7-2 and TRBJ2-1; 8 bases line up with TRBD2. The J segment lost 2 bases and the V segment lost 5 bases, leaving 2 bases of the junction unmatched. CDR3 length: 14 amino acids. Germline values: CDR1 SGHTA, CDR2 FQGNSA. The CDR3, as DNA: TGTGCCAGCAGCCCGGGACTAGCCTACAATGAGCAGTTCTTC. Protein: CASSPGLAYNEQFF.

This chain connects TRBV15 to TRBJ2-2, with TRBD1 identical over 8 bases. The CDR3 runs 14 residues. The J segment lost 3 bases and the V segment lost 3 bases, leaving 0 bases of the junction unmatched. Germline CDR1 and CDR2: LNHNV and YYDKDF (reference sequence). CDR3 sequence: CATSRTGDTGELFF. The CDR3 DNA is TGTGCCACCAGCAGGACAGGGGACACCGGGGAGCTGTTTTTT.

The V gene is TRBV5-1, the J gene TRBJ2-7; possible D gene TRBD1, 6 bases. This CDR3 comprises 12 residues. From germline, CDR1 is SGHRS and CDR2 YFSETQ. The germline V and J ends were trimmed by 4 bases and 6 bases, with 11 bases remaining between them. CDR3 protein: CASSTQGIEQYF. In nucleotides, the CDR3 is TGCGCCAGCAGCACACAGGGCATCGAGCAGTACTTC.

This chain joins TRBV4-3 and TRBJ1-6, with D unresolved. The CDR3 is made up of 14 amino acids. Per germline, CDR1 LGHNA and CDR2 YSLEER. The V end was cut by 0 bases, the J end by 7 bases, with 7 bases between. The CDR3, as DNA: TGCGCCAGCAGCCAAGATAGGAGGAATTCACCCCTCCACTTT. Translating it yields CASSQDRRNSPLHF.

The chain carries TRBV19 and TRBJ2-1; perhaps TRBD2 as D (6 bases). The CDR3 consists of 14 residues. V gave up 6 bases and J gave up 9 bases, with 18 bases separating them. Germline V gene sequence: CDR1 LNHDA, CDR2 SQIVND (reference sequence). CDR3 in DNA: TGTGCCAGTAGGCCTGGGCGAGGGAGGTGTGAGCAGTTCTTC. Translation gives CASRPGRGRCEQFF.

The chain employs TRBV19 and TRBJ1-1; D is perhaps TRBD1 (6 bases). CDR1 and CDR2 (germline): LNHDA, SQIVND (reference sequence). The CDR3 is made up of 14 amino acids. The germline V and J ends were trimmed by 6 bases and 5 bases, with 16 bases remaining between them. CDR3: CASRPQYGQTEAFF. CDR3 nucleotide sequence: TGTGCCAGTAGACCCCAATACGGACAGACTGAAGCTTTCTTT.

This clone has only one observation. The V call is TRBV28, the J call TRBJ2-1; D may be TRBD2 (5 bases). CDR3 length: 15 amino acids. Trimming removed 6 bases at V and 8 bases at J, with 20 bases between. The germline V gene has CDR1 MDHEN and CDR2 SYDVKM. CDR3 sequence reads: CASSQRGGPWDEQFF. The CDR3 DNA is TGTGCCAGCAGCCAACGCGGAGGACCTTGGGATGAGCAGTTCTTC. The full variable domain, completed using reference TRBV28 and TRBJ2-1, is DVKVTQSSRYLVKRTGEKVFLECVQDMDHENMFWYRQDPGLGLRLIYFSYDVKMKEKGDIPEGYSVSREKKERFSLILESASTNQTSMYLCASSQRGGPWDEQFFGPGTRLTVL.

The chain links TRBV7-2 to TRBJ1-3; possible D gene TRBD1, 5 bases. CDR1 is SGHTA and CDR2 is FQGNSA in the germline V gene. Deletions cut 1 base from V and 2 bases from J, with 6 bases between. The CDR3 is 14 residues long. DNA of the CDR3: TGTGCCAGCAGCTTAGGGGGGGCTGGAAACACCATATATTTT. Translated, it gives CASSLGGAGNTIYF. The variable domain in full, with the rest retrieved from reference TRBV7-2 and TRBJ1-3, is GAGVSQSPSNKVTEKGKDVELRCDPISGHTALYWYRQSLGQGLEFLIYFQGNSAPDKSGLPSDRFSAERTGGSVSTLTIQRTQQEDSAVYLCASSLGGAGNTIYFGEGSWLTVV.

The chain links TRBV7-2 to TRBJ1-4; 9 nucleotides align to TRBD1. The V gene end was trimmed by 6 bases and the J gene end by 4 bases; junction bases not matched to a gene: 6. Germline CDR1 and CDR2: SGHTA and FQGNSA. The CDR3 runs to 15 residues. This chain's CDR3 is CASRNPGQGNEKLFF. The CDR3 DNA sequence: TGTGCCAGCAGAAACCCGGGACAGGGTAATGAAAAACTGTTTTTT.

The chain joins TRBV19 to TRBJ2-3; 7 bases line up with TRBD1. J lost 2 bases, V lost 6 bases, and 8 bases had no gene match. This CDR3 has 15 amino acids. The germline gives CDR1 LNHDA, CDR2 SQIVND (reference sequence). The CDR3 coding sequence is TGTGCCAGTAGCCTAAGACAGGGATCCACAGATACGCAGTATTTT. Translating it yields CASSLRQGSTDTQYF.

V is TRBV5-1 and J is TRBJ1-2; 7 nucleotides agree with TRBD1. CDR1 is SGHRS and CDR2 is YFSETQ in the germline V gene. Unmatched junction bases numbered 8, after V lost 0 bases and J lost 0 bases. This CDR3 region has 17 residues. DNA of the CDR3: TGCGCCAGCAGCTTGGAACTGACAGGGCTAGCTAACTATGGCTACACCTTC. It codes for CASSLELTGLANYGYTF.

V gene TRBV28 combines with J gene TRBJ2-7; 13 positions agree with TRBD2. V gave up 7 bases and J gave up 7 bases; unmatched junction bases: 7. Germline-derived CDR1 and CDR2 are MDHEN and SYDVKM. The CDR3 runs 14 residues. The CDR3: CASTPTGLAGEQYF. CDR3 nucleotides: TGTGCCAGCACCCCCACGGGACTAGCGGGAGAGCAGTACTTC.

The rearrangement joins TRBV19 to TRBJ2-4; D might be TRBD2 (6 bases). This CDR3 contains 15 residues. Germline V CDR1 and CDR2: LNHDA, SQIVND (reference sequence). V shed 4 bases and J shed 3 bases, with 13 bases lying between them. CDR3 coding DNA: TGTGCCAGTAGTAGGAGTCCGGAGGGCAAAAACATTCAGTACTTC. Its translation: CASSRSPEGKNIQYF.